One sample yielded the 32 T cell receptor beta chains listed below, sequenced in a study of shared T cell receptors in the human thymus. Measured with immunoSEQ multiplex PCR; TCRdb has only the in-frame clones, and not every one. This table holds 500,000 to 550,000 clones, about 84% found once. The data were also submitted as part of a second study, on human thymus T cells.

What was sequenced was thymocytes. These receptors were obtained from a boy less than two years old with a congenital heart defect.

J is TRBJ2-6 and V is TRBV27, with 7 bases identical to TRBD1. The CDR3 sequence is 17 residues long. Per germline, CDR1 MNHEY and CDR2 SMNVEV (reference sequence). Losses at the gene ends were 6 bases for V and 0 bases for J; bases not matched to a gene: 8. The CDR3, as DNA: TGTGCCAGCAGGAAACAGGGGTCCTACTCTGGGGCCAACGTCCTGACTTTC. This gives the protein CASRKQGSYSGANVLTF.

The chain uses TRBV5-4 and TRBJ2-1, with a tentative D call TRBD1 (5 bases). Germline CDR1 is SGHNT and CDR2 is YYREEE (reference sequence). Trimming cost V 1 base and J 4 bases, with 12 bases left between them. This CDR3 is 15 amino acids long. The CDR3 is CASSLIQATYNEQFF. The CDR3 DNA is TGTGCCAGCAGCTTGATACAGGCTACGTACAATGAGCAGTTCTTC.

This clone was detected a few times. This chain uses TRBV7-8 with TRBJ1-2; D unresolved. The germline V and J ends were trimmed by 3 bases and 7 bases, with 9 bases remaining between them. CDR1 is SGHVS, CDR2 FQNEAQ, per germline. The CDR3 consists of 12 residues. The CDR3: CASSFSGVGYTF. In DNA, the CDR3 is TGTGCCAGCAGCTTTTCCGGGGTTGGCTACACCTTC. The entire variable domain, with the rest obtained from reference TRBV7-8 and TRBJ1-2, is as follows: GAGVSQSPRYKVAKRGQDVALRCDPISGHVSLFWYQQALGQGPEFLTYFQNEAQLDKSGLPSDRFFAERPEGSVSTLKIQRTQQEDSAVYLCASSFSGVGYTFGSGTRLTVV.

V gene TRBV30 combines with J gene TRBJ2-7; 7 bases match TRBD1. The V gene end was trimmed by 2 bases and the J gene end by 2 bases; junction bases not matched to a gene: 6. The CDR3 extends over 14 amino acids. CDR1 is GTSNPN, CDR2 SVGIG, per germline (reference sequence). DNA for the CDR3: TGTGCCTGGAGTCCTGGACAGGTCCCCTACGAGCAGTACTTC. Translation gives CAWSPGQVPYEQYF.

In nucleotides, the CDR3 is TGTGCCAGCTGCCCGGGGAGGGCACGCAATCAGCCCCAGCATTTT. Translated, it gives CASCPGRARNQPQHF. The chain uses TRBV2 and TRBJ1-5; D not certain. Between the trimmed V and J ends, which lost 8 bases and 2 bases, there was a span of 16 bases. CDR3 length: 15 residues. The V gene's germline CDR1 is SNHLY and CDR2 FYNNEI.

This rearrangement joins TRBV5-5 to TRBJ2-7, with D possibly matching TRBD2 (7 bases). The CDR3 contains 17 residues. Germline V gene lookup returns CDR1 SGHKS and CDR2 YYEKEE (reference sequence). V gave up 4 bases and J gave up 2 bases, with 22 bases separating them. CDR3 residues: CASSPWGGAVWAYEQYF. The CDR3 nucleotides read TGTGCCAGCAGCCCCTGGGGGGGGGCGGTCTGGGCCTACGAGCAGTACTTC.

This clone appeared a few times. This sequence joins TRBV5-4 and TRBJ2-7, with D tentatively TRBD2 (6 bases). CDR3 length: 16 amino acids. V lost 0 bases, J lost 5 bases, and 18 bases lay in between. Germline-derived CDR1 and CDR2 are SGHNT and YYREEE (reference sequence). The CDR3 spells CASSLGRGGVTHEQYF. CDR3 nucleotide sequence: TGTGCCAGCAGCTTGGGACGGGGAGGAGTCACCCACGAGCAGTACTTC.

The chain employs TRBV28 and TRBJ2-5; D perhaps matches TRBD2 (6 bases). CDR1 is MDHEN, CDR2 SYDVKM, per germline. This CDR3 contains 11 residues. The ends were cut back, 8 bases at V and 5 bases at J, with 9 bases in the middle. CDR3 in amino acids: CASAGRETQYF. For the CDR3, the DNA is TGTGCCAGCGCGGGGAGGGAGACCCAGTACTTC. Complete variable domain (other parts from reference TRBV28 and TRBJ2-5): DVKVTQSSRYLVKRTGEKVFLECVQDMDHENMFWYRQDPGLGLRLIYFSYDVKMKEKGDIPEGYSVSREKKERFSLILESASTNQTSMYLCASAGRETQYFGPGTRLLVL.

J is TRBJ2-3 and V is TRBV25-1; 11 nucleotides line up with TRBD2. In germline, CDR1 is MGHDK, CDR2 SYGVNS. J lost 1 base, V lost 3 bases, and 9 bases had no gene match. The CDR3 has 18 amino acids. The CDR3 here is CASSERGTSGACTDTQYF. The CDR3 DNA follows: TGTGCCAGCAGTGAGCGAGGGACTAGCGGCGCCTGCACAGATACGCAGTATTTT. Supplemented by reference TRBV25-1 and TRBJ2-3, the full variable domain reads EADIYQTPRYLVIGTGKKITLECSQTMGHDKMYWYQQDPGMELHLIHYSYGVNSTEKGDLSSESTVSRIRTEHFPLTLESARPSHTSQYLCASSERGTSGACTDTQYFGPGTRLTVL.

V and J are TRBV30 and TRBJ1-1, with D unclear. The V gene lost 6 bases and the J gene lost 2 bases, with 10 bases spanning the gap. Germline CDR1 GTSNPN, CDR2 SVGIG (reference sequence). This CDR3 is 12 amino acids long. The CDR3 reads CACRESNTEAFF. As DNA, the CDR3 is TGTGCCTGCCGGGAGTCTAACACTGAAGCTTTCTTT. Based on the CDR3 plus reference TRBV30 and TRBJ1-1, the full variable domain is SQTIHQWPATLVQPVGSPLSLECTVEGTSNPNLYWYRQAAGRGLQLLFYSVGIGQISSEVPQNLSASRPQDRQFILSSKKLLLSDSGFYLCACRESNTEAFFGQGTRLTVV.

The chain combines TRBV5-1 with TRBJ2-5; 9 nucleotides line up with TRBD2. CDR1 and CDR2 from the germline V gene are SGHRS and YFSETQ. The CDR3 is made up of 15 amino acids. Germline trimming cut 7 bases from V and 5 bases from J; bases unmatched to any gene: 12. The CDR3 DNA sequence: TGCGCCAGCCACACTCCGGGAGCGGGAGGCGAGACCCAGTACTTC. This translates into CASHTPGAGGETQYF. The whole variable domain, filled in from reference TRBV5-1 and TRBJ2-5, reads KAGVTQTPRYLIKTRGQQVTLSCSPISGHRSVSWYQQTPGQGLQFLFEYFSETQRNKGNFPGRFSGRQFSNSRSEMNVSTLELGDSALYLCASHTPGAGGETQYFGPGTRLLVL.

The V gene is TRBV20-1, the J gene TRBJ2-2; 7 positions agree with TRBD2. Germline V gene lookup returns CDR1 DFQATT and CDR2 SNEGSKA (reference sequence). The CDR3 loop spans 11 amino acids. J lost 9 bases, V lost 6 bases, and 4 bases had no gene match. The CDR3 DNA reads TGCAGTGCCCCGGGAGGACGGGAGCTGTTTTTT. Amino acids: CSAPGGRELFF.

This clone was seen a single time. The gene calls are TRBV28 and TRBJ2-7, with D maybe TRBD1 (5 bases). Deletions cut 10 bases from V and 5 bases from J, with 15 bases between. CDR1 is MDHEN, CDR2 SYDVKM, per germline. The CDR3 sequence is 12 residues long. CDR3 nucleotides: TGTGCCACCTACCAGGGAATAAACGAGCAGTACTTC. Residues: CATYQGINEQYF. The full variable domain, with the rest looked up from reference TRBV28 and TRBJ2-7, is DVKVTQSSRYLVKRTGEKVFLECVQDMDHENMFWYRQDPGLGLRLIYFSYDVKMKEKGDIPEGYSVSREKKERFSLILESASTNQTSMYLCATYQGINEQYFGPGTRLTVT.

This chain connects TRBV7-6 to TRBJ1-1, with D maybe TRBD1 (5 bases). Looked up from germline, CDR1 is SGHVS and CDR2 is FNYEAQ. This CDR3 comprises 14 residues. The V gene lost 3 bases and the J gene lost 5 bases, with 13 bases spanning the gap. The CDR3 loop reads CASSLSGGGTEAFF. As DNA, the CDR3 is TGTGCCAGCAGCTTGTCGGGGGGAGGGACTGAAGCTTTCTTT. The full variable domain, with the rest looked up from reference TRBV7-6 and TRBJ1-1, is GAGVSQSPRYKVTKRGQDVALRCDPISGHVSLYWYRQALGQGPEFLTYFNYEAQQDKSGLPNDRFSAERPEGSISTLTIQRTEQRDSAMYRCASSLSGGGTEAFFGQGTRLTVV.

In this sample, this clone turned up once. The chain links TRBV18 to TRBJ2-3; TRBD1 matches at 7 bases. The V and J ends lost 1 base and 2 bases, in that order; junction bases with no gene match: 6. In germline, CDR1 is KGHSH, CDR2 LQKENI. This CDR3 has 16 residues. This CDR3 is CASSPQRTGNTDTQYF. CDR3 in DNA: TGTGCCAGCTCACCACAGAGGACAGGCAACACAGATACGCAGTATTTT.

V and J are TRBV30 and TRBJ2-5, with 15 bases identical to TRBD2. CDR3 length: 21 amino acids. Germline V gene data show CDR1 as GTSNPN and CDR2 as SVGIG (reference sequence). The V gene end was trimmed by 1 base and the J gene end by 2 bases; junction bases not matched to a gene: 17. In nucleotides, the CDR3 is TGTGCCTGGAGTGCCCCCCGGGGGACTAGCGGGAGGCCCTACCTACAAGAGACCCAGTACTTC. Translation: CAWSAPRGTSGRPYLQETQYF. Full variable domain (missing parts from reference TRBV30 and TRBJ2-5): SQTIHQWPATLVQPVGSPLSLECTVEGTSNPNLYWYRQAAGRGLQLLFYSVGIGQISSEVPQNLSASRPQDRQFILSSKKLLLSDSGFYLCAWSAPRGTSGRPYLQETQYFGPGTRLLVL.

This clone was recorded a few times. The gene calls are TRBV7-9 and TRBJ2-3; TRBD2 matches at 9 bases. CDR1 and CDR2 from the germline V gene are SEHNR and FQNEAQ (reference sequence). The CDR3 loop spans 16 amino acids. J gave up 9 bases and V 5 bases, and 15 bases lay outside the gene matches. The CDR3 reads CASSTQVPIAGETQYF. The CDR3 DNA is TGTGCCAGCAGCACCCAGGTCCCAATAGCGGGGGAGACGCAGTATTTT.

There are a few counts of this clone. In DNA form, the CDR3 reads TGTGCCAGCAGGAGTAGAGACAGGGAATCCTATGGCTACACCTTC. It is translated as CASRSRDRESYGYTF. The gene calls are TRBV6-1 and TRBJ1-2, with 7 nucleotides matching TRBD1. V shed 6 bases, J shed 4 bases, and the junction held 11 bases outside the gene matches. This CDR3 comprises 15 residues. CDR1 and CDR2 (germline): MNHNS, SASEGT.

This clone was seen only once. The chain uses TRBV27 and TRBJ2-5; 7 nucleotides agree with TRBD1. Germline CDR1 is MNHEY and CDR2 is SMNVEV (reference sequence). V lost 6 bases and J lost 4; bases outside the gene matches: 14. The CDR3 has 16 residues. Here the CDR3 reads CASSHPTGKTGETQYF. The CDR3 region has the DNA TGTGCCAGCAGCCACCCGACAGGGAAAACAGGAGAGACCCAGTACTTC.

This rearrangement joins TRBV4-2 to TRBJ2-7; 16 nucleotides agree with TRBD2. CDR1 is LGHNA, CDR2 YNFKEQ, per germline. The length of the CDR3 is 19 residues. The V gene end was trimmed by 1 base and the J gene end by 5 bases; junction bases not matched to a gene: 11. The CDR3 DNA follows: TGTGCCAGCAGCCAAGCAATAACCGGGACTAGCGGGAGGGCCCACGAGCAGTACTTC. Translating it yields CASSQAITGTSGRAHEQYF.

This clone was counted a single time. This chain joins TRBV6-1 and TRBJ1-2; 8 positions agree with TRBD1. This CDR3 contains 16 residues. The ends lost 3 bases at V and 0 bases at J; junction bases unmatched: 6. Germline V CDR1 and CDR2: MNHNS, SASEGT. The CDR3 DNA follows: TGTGCCAGCAGTGAGGACAGGGTACAAACTAACTATGGCTACACCTTC. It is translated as CASSEDRVQTNYGYTF.

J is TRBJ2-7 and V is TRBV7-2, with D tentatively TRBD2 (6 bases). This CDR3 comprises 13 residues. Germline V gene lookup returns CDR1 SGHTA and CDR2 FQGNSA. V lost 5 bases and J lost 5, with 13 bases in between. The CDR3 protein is CASSRRLVDEQYF. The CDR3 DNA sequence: TGTGCCAGCAGCCGACGACTAGTCGACGAGCAGTACTTC. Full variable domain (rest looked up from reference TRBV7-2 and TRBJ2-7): GAGVSQSPSNKVTEKGKDVELRCDPISGHTALYWYRQSLGQGLEFLIYFQGNSAPDKSGLPSDRFSAERTGGSVSTLTIQRTQQEDSAVYLCASSRRLVDEQYFGPGTRLTVT.

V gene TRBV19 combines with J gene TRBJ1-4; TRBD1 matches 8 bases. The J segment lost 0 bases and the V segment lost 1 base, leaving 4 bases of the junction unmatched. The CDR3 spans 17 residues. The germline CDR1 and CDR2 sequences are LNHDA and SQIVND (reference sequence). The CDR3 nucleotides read TGTGCCAGTAGTATAGGGGACAGGTATGCAACTAATGAAAAACTGTTTTTT. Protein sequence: CASSIGDRYATNEKLFF.

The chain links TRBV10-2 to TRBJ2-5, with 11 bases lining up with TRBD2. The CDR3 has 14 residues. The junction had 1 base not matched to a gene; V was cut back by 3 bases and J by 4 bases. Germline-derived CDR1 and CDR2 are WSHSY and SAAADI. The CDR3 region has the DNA TGCGCCAGCAGTGATGGGACTAGCGGAGAGACCCAGTACTTC. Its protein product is CASSDGTSGETQYF.

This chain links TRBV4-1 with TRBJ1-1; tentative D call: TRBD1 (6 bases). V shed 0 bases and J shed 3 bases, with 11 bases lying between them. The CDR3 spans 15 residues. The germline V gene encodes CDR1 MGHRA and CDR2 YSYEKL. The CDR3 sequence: CASSQDGQRDTEAFF. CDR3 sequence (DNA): TGCGCCAGCAGCCAAGATGGACAGAGGGACACTGAAGCTTTCTTT.

CDR3 coding DNA: TGTGCCAGCAGCCCCGAGGGGGGGGCGAATCAGCCCCAGCATTTT. It translates to CASSPEGGANQPQHF. The V call is TRBV27, the J call TRBJ1-5, with D perhaps TRBD1 (6 bases). Germline V gene lookup returns CDR1 MNHEY and CDR2 SMNVEV (reference sequence). The CDR3 runs 15 residues. Trimming stripped 6 bases from V and 4 bases from J, with 16 bases between.

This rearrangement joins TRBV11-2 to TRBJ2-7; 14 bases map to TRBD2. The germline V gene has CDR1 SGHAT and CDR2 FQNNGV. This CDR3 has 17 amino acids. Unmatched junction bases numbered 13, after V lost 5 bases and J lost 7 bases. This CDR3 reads CASSLSGLAGGWREQYF. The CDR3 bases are TGTGCCAGCAGCCTCAGTGGACTAGCGGGAGGTTGGAGGGAGCAGTACTTC.

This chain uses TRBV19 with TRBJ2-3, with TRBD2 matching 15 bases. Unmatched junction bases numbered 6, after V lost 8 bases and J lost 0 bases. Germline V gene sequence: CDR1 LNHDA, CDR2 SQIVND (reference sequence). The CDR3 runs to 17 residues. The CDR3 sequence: CASGTSGRTPSTDTQYF. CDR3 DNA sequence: TGTGCCAGTGGGACTAGCGGGAGGACCCCGAGCACAGATACGCAGTATTTT.

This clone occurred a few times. CDR3 loop: CASSLGSEQGARAGELFF. CDR3 DNA: TGTGCCAGCAGCTTAGGCAGCGAACAGGGGGCTAGAGCCGGGGAGCTGTTTTTT. The genes are TRBV13 and TRBJ2-2; TRBD1 agrees at 9 bases. The CDR3 runs to 18 residues. Germline V gene data show CDR1 as PRHDT and CDR2 as FYEKMQ (reference sequence). Germline trimming cut 0 bases from V and 6 bases from J; bases unmatched to any gene: 11. Together with reference TRBV13 and TRBJ2-2, the CDR3 gives the full variable domain: AAGVIQSPRHLIKEKRETATLKCYPIPRHDTVYWYQQGPGQDPQFLISFYEKMQSDKGSIPDRFSAQQFSDYHSELNMSSLELGDSALYFCASSLGSEQGARAGELFFGEGSRLTVL.

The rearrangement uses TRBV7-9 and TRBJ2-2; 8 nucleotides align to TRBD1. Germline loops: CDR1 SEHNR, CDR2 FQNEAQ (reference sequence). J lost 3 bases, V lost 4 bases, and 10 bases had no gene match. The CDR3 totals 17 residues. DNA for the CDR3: TGTGCCAGCAGCTCCCCCCAGGGACAGGAATACACCGGGGAGCTGTTTTTT. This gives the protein CASSSPQGQEYTGELFF.

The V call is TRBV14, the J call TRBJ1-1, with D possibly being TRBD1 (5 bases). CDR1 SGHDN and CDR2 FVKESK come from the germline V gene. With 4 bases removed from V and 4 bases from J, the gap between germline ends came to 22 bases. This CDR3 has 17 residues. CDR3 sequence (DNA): TGTGCCAGCAGCCGGTCAAGATATGGGGCCCGCGGCACTGAAGCTTTCTTT. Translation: CASSRSRYGARGTEAFF.

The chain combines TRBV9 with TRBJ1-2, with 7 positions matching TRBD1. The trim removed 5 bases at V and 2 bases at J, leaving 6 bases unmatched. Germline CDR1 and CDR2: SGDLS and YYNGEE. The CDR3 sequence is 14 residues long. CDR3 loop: CASRSGGPNYGYTF. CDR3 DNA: TGTGCCAGCAGATCAGGGGGGCCAAACTATGGCTACACCTTC.